Listed below are T cell receptor beta chains from one sample, sequenced in a study of response to subunit inactivated influenza vaccine. TCRdb reanalysed the RT-PCR reads using MiXCR and keeps one entry per CDR3 protein. The sample lists approximately 530,000 distinct CDR3 sequences, approximately 7.7% occurring once. The source material was PBMCs from blood, sampled around 2 years after vaccination. These receptors were obtained from a man between 50 and 70 years old who received an inactivated influenza vaccine. Both conserved end residues are part of each CDR3. A D gene is named only where the DNA matches it firmly. Not all rows give a size; the values are once, few, many and, for expanded clones, a class.

TRBV28	TRBD1	few	TRBJ1-1	TGTGCCAGCAGTGAACAGGGGCAGGAAGCTTTCTTT	CASSEQGQEAFF
TRBV5-1	-	-	TRBJ1-3	TGCGCCAGCAGCCCACAGGACTACTCTGGAAACACCATATATTTT	CASSPQDYSGNTIYF
TRBV5-1	-	few	TRBJ1-2	TGCGCCAGCAGCGCTTGGTCCGGAGAGGGCTATGGCTACACCTTC	CASSAWSGEGYGYTF
TRBV4-1	TRBD1	-	TRBJ1-1	TGCGCCAGCAGCCACCCACAGGGGGGGAACACTGAAGCTTTCTTT	CASSHPQGGNTEAFF
TRBV6-5	-	many	TRBJ1-6	TGTGCCAGCAGTTACTCTTGGACGCCTAATTCACCCCTCCACTTT	CASSYSWTPNSPLHF
TRBV20-1	-	few	TRBJ2-1	TGCAGTGCTAGTGCTCAGAGCTCCTACAATGAGCAGTTCTTC	CSASAQSSYNEQFF
TRBV20-1	-	many	TRBJ2-2	TGCAGTGCCCCGCGGGGCGGGAACGCCGGGGAGCTGTTTTTT	CSAPRGGNAGELFF
TRBV12-3/TRBV12-4	TRBD1	many	TRBJ2-2	TGTGCCAGCAGTTTAGGGACGAGGGGGCTCCCCGGGGAGCTGTTTTTT	CASSLGTRGLPGELFF
TRBV12-3/TRBV12-4	TRBD1	few	TRBJ2-2	TGTGCCAGCAGTTTAGATCGGACAGGTGCCACCGGGGAGCTGTTTTTT	CASSLDRTGATGELFF
TRBV21-1	-	many	TRBJ2-1	TGTGCCAGCAGCGTACACGGGAATGAGCAGTTCTTC	CASSVHGNEQFF
TRBV5-6	-	many	TRBJ2-1	TGTGCCAGCAGCTTCACTACTGCACATTATTTCTTC	CASSFTTAHYFF
TRBV20-1	TRBD2	many	TRBJ2-1	TGCAGTGCTAGAGATCGCACTAGCGGAAGCTCCTACAATGAGCAGTTCTTC	CSARDRTSGSSYNEQFF
TRBV19	-	few	TRBJ2-5	TGTGCCAGTAGTATTTCAGGGAGACTCCAAGAGACCCAGTACTTC	CASSISGRLQETQYF
TRBV15	-	few	TRBJ2-7	TGTGCCACCAGCAGAGAGTTTTCGGTTGGAAGACCCGAGCAGTACTTC	CATSREFSVGRPEQYF
TRBV15	TRBD2	-	TRBJ2-7	TGTGCCACCAGCCCCCGGGGGGGACCGGATACTTACGAGCAGTACTTC	CATSPRGGPDTYEQYF
TRBV5-1	-	few	TRBJ1-1	TGCGCCAGCAGCTTGGCCCCGGGGGCAACTGAAGCTTTCTTT	CASSLAPGATEAFF
TRBV25-1	TRBD1	many	TRBJ2-1	TGTGCCAGCAGTGCGGGACAGAACTCCTACAATGAGCAGTTCTTC	CASSAGQNSYNEQFF
TRBV15	TRBD2	few	TRBJ2-1	TGTGCCACCAGAGGATGGGCCGCGGGAGAGAGTGTCGATGAGCAGTTCTTC	CATRGWAAGESVDEQFF
TRBV12-3/TRBV12-4	TRBD1	few	TRBJ2-4	TGTGCCAGCAGGGGGACAGTAAACATTCAGTACTTC	CASRGTVNIQYF
TRBV12-3/TRBV12-4	TRBD2	-	TRBJ2-1	TGTGCCAGCAGCCTCGGGACTAGCGGGATGATTGAGCAGTTCTTC	CASSLGTSGMIEQFF
TRBV7-2	-	few	TRBJ1-1	TGTGCCAGCAGCTTAGCCGGACAGCGCGCTTTCTTT	CASSLAGQRAFF
TRBV7-2	-	-	TRBJ2-7	TGTGCCAGCAGCTTAGACGCCGAGCAGTACTTC	CASSLDAEQYF